The sample holds many counts of the clone carrying this T cell receptor beta chain. The CDR3 totals 14 residues. The germline V and J ends were trimmed by 3 bases and 8 bases, with 19 bases remaining between them. Germline V CDR1 and CDR2: DFQATT, SNEGSKA (reference sequence). Amplified TCR beta CDR3 regions derived from RNA transcripts. In the first-round RT-PCR of the TCR CDR3, the HTBI primer set was used. MiXCR was run by TCRdb on the multiplex PCR reads, yielding one entry per CDR3 protein. The sample carries around 690,000 distinct CDR3 sequences, approximately 15% recorded once. This sample stems from a study of T cells in Graves' hyperthyroidism and ophthalmopathy.

Material for sequencing was blood. This TCR came from a man aged 50 or older with Graves' hyperthyroidism. This chain connects TRBV20-1 to TRBJ1-2; a possible D gene is TRBD1 (5 bases). The CDR3 sequence: CSASRGRSSEGYTF. As DNA, the CDR3 is TGCAGTGCTAGTAGGGGCAGATCGTCGGAGGGCTACACCTTC.